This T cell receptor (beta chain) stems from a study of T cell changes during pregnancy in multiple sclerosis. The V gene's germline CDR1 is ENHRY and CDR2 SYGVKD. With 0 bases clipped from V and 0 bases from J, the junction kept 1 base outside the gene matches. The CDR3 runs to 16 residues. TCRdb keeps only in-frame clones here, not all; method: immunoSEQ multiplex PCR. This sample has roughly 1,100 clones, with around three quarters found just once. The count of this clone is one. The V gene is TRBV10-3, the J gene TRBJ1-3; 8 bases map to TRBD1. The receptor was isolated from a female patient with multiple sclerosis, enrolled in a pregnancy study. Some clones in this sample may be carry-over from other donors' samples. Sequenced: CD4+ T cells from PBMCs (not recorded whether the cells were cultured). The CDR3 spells CAISESGTGSGNTIYF. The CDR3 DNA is TGTGCCATCAGTGAGTCGGGGACAGGCTCTGGAAACACCATATATTTT.